Presented here are 11 T cell receptor beta chains from one specimen sequenced in a study of shared clonotypes between healthy human individuals. Repertoires were generated with immunoSEQ multiplex PCR, while TCRdb's copy carries only in-frame clones and drops some. The table has over 2,000,000 clones, around 93% seen once. Cells designated naive CD8 were CD45RO-negative and were positively selected for CCR7, with terminally differentiated effector memory CD45RA+ cells excluded. What was sequenced was naive CD8+ T cells from PBMCs. These receptors were collected from a man younger than 35 in good health. Some clones in this sample may be carry-over from other donors' samples.

Note on this clone: Other DNA sequences in this specimen translate into the identical CDR3. The chain has TRBV27 and TRBJ1-2; D gene unclear. Per the germline V gene, CDR1 is MNHEY and CDR2 is SMNVEV (reference sequence). The V gene lost 4 bases and the J gene lost 2 bases, with 5 bases spanning the gap. This CDR3 spans 12 amino acids. The CDR3 DNA reads as TGTGCCAGCAGTTCAAACAACTATGGCTACACCTTC. Residues: CASSSNNYGYTF.

V is TRBV9 and J is TRBJ2-4; 8 positions agree with TRBD1. CDR3 size: 15 residues. Losses at the gene ends were 4 bases for V and 3 bases for J; bases not matched to a gene: 6. Per the germline V gene, CDR1 is SGDLS and CDR2 is YYNGEE. CDR3 amino acids: CASSPPGQGKNIQYF. CDR3 coding DNA: TGTGCCAGCAGCCCTCCCGGACAGGGCAAAAACATTCAGTACTTC.

The J gene is TRBJ1-1, the V gene TRBV28; D may be TRBD1 (5 bases). Trimming took off 5 bases at V and 5 bases at J, with 12 bases between the two ends. Looked up from germline, CDR1 is MDHEN and CDR2 is SYDVKM. This CDR3 is built from 13 residues. In DNA, the CDR3 is TGTGCCAGCAGTCTCCGGGACGGGACTGAAGCTTTCTTT. This sequence encodes CASSLRDGTEAFF.

The rearrangement links TRBV10-3 to TRBJ2-3; D might be TRBD1 (6 bases). Germline CDR1 and CDR2: ENHRY and SYGVKD. Trimming cost V 0 bases and J 2 bases, with 15 bases left between them. There are 17 residues in the CDR3. The CDR3 is CAISESTGTGTTDTQYF. The CDR3 nucleotides read TGTGCCATCAGTGAGTCGACAGGAACGGGTACCACAGATACGCAGTATTTT.

The chain links TRBV7-8 to TRBJ2-5; tentatively, D is TRBD1 (7 bases). Germline V lookup: CDR1 SGHVS, CDR2 FQNEAQ. CDR3 size: 15 residues. V dropped 3 bases and J dropped 3 bases, with 14 bases sitting between them. In nucleotides, the CDR3 is TGTGCCAGCAGCTTGACTACAGGGGAGGAAGAGACCCAGTACTTC. Translation gives CASSLTTGEEETQYF.

The rearrangement joins TRBV5-4 to TRBJ1-2; possibly TRBD1 for D (6 bases). Germline values: CDR1 SGHNT, CDR2 YYREEE (reference sequence). Trimming removed 4 bases at V and 5 bases at J, with 12 bases between. The length of the CDR3 is 13 residues. CDR3 residues: CASSDTGYYGYTF. For the CDR3, the DNA is TGTGCCAGCAGCGATACAGGGTATTATGGCTACACCTTC.

The chain carries TRBV7-8 and TRBJ2-1, with 16 nucleotides matching TRBD2. The CDR3 sequence is 19 residues long. V lost 4 bases, J lost 5 bases, and 11 bases stayed unmatched. From germline, CDR1 is SGHVS and CDR2 FQNEAQ. The CDR3 nucleotides are TGTGCCAGCAGCTCGGGACTAGCGGGAGGGCCTAACCCGCACAATGAGCAGTTCTTC. Protein: CASSSGLAGGPNPHNEQFF. Full variable domain (remainder filled in from reference TRBV7-8 and TRBJ2-1): GAGVSQSPRYKVAKRGQDVALRCDPISGHVSLFWYQQALGQGPEFLTYFQNEAQLDKSGLPSDRFFAERPEGSVSTLKIQRTQQEDSAVYLCASSSGLAGGPNPHNEQFFGPGTRLTVL.

V is TRBV4-1 and J is TRBJ2-2; D not resolved. The CDR3 consists of 15 residues. CDR1 is MGHRA, CDR2 YSYEKL, per germline. Deletions cut 5 bases from V and 4 bases from J, with 14 bases between. This CDR3 reads CASSETPAFTGELFF. The CDR3 DNA reads TGCGCCAGCAGCGAAACCCCGGCTTTCACCGGGGAGCTGTTTTTT.

J is TRBJ1-1 and V is TRBV19, with a weak D call TRBD1 (5 bases). The V end lost 3 bases, the J end lost 1 base, and 12 bases lay between the germline ends. The CDR3 runs to 15 residues. Germline V gene sequence: CDR1 LNHDA, CDR2 SQIVND (reference sequence). This CDR3 is CASSILQAANTEAFF. CDR3 in DNA: TGTGCCAGTAGTATTTTACAGGCGGCGAACACTGAAGCTTTCTTT.

Concerning this clone itself: The same CDR3 arises from other DNA sequences in this sample as well. The rearrangement joins TRBV7-3 to TRBJ2-7, with 9 bases aligning to TRBD2. V lost 5 bases and J lost 1; bases outside the gene matches: 6. Germline V lookup: CDR1 SGHTA, CDR2 FQGTGA. CDR3 length: 15 residues. Here the CDR3 DNA reads TGTGCCAGCAGCGCCGCGGGAGGGCCGTCCTACGAGCAGTACTTC. Its protein product is CASSAAGGPSYEQYF.

The chain combines TRBV27 with TRBJ2-2; 8 bases map to TRBD1. There are 14 residues in the CDR3. V lost 6 bases, J lost 1 base, and 1 base stayed unmatched. Per germline, CDR1 MNHEY and CDR2 SMNVEV (reference sequence). The chain's CDR3 is CASRTGVNTGELFF. DNA of the CDR3: TGTGCCAGCAGGACAGGGGTGAACACCGGGGAGCTGTTTTTT.